The 9 T cell receptor beta chains presented below share a single source sample, sequenced in a study of cytomegalovirus exposure and HLA in healthy donors. Primers for the PCR totalled 60 Vbeta and 13 Jbeta. Clones were read by immunoSEQ multiplex PCR, and TCRdb kept only the in-frame ones, dropping some. The sample yields about 180,000 clones, around 74% seen once. Source material: PBMCs. These receptors all stem from a female donor in good health and CMV-seronegative.

The chain uses TRBV2 and TRBJ2-3, with 9 bases aligning to TRBD2. Losses at the gene ends were 1 base for V and 0 bases for J; bases not matched to a gene: 5. The CDR3 runs 17 residues. Germline V gives CDR1 SNHLY, CDR2 FYNNEI. CDR3 region: CASSEEGGGVSTDTQYF. CDR3 coding DNA: TGTGCCAGCAGTGAAGAGGGCGGGGGGGTTAGCACAGATACGCAGTATTTT.

The gene calls are TRBV29-1 and TRBJ1-1; D gene ambiguous. Trimming took off 5 bases at V and 1 base at J, with 17 bases between the two ends. In germline, CDR1 is SQVTM, CDR2 ANQGSEA. The CDR3 length is 15 residues. CDR3: CSVLSRFAGNTEAFF. CDR3 nucleotides: TGCAGCGTTCTCTCCCGTTTCGCGGGGAACACTGAAGCTTTCTTT.

This clone was counted a few times. The chain carries TRBV27 and TRBJ1-5, with 7 bases matching TRBD1. The CDR3 is 14 amino acids. The trim removed 6 bases at V and 1 base at J, leaving 3 bases unmatched. Germline CDR1 is MNHEY and CDR2 is SMNVEV (reference sequence). CDR3 region: CASSLQGSNQPQHF. CDR3 bases: TGTGCCAGCAGCCTACAGGGGAGCAATCAGCCCCAGCATTTT.

This clone appeared a few times. The V call is TRBV13, the J call TRBJ2-5, with 8 positions matching TRBD2. The CDR3 is made up of 17 amino acids. The germline V gene has CDR1 PRHDT and CDR2 FYEKMQ (reference sequence). Losses at the gene ends were 0 bases for V and 3 bases for J; bases not matched to a gene: 9. The CDR3 bases are TGTGCCAGCAGCTTAGGACCTCAGGGACTAGTCGAAGAGACCCAGTACTTC. Protein sequence: CASSLGPQGLVEETQYF.

The V and J genes are TRBV20-1 and TRBJ2-1; a weak D match, TRBD2 (5 bases). V lost 3 bases to trimming and J lost 8 bases, with 5 bases between them. This CDR3 region has 10 residues. In germline, CDR1 is DFQATT, CDR2 SNEGSKA (reference sequence). CDR3 coding DNA: TGCAGTGCTAGCGGGGATGAGCAGTTCTTC. Translation gives CSASGDEQFF.

There are a few counts of this clone. V and J are TRBV5-1 and TRBJ2-2; 7 nucleotides match TRBD2. Germline CDR1 and CDR2: SGHRS and YFSETQ. Germline trimming cut 5 bases from V and 7 bases from J; bases unmatched to any gene: 11. CDR3 size: 15 residues. In DNA, the CDR3 is TGCGCCAGCAGTCCTTGGACTAGTGGGGGCGGGGAGCTGTTTTTT. It yields the protein CASSPWTSGGGELFF. The entire variable domain, with the rest obtained from reference TRBV5-1 and TRBJ2-2, is as follows: KAGVTQTPRYLIKTRGQQVTLSCSPISGHRSVSWYQQTPGQGLQFLFEYFSETQRNKGNFPGRFSGRQFSNSRSEMNVSTLELGDSALYLCASSPWTSGGGELFFGEGSRLTVL.

DNA for the CDR3: TGTGCCAGCAGTTTCAGGGGCCGGGAGACCCAGTACTTC. Protein: CASSFRGRETQYF. V usage is TRBV27 and J usage is TRBJ2-5, with a weak D call TRBD1 (6 bases). Germline CDR1 MNHEY, CDR2 SMNVEV (reference sequence). V was pared by 3 bases and J by 5 bases, with 10 bases between. The CDR3 is made up of 13 amino acids.

This clone was picked up a small number of times. The chain carries TRBV29-1 and TRBJ2-2; D uncertain. The CDR3 consists of 11 residues. V lost 7 bases and J lost 3, with 6 bases in between. Germline V lookup: CDR1 SQVTM, CDR2 ANQGSEA. The CDR3 DNA is TGCAGCGCCTCCTACACCGGGGAGCTGTTTTTT. Translation: CSASYTGELFF.

The rearrangement links TRBV30 to TRBJ2-7; weak D call: TRBD1 (5 bases). Trimming stripped 2 bases from V and 2 bases from J, with 13 bases between. This CDR3 has 14 residues. Germline V gives CDR1 GTSNPN, CDR2 SVGIG (reference sequence). The DNA for the CDR3 is TGTGCCTGGAGTAACCAGGGTTCGGCCTACGAGCAGTACTTC. The encoded protein is CAWSNQGSAYEQYF.